This TCR beta chain came from a study of blood T cell repertoires in COVID-19 (dated by TCRdb to about 2020). Describing the broader study: Samples from collaborators originated in the United States, Italy and Spain and spanned both the acute and convalescent phases of COVID-19. HLA class I and class II types, where available, came from metadata supplied by the sample provider rather than from assay-based typing. Nearly every sample came with metadata listing a de-identified subject ID, COVID-19 status, age in years and sex. Samples came from the ongoing ImmuneRACE study (first 160 participants) plus 1,254 subjects from 6 global collaborators. The dataset comprised deeply sampled blood TCRbeta repertoires from subjects exposed to, actively infected with, or recovered from COVID-19. The material from the prospective study consisted of cDNA or gDNA derived from T cells, B-cell-depleted T cells, or PBMCs. A freely available public database, intended as a resource for researchers studying the immune response to SARS-CoV-2, is where the repertoires were released.

TCRbeta CDR3 regions were amplified from genomic DNA using the immunoSEQ Assay, a bias-controlled multiplex PCR. As for the original processing: Within the assay, amplification of reference gene primers was used to estimate how many nucleated cells each sample contained. To quantify the absolute abundance of each unique TCRbeta CDR3 rearrangement, sequence reads were collapsed and filtered. For each sample, productive Simpson clonality was calculated as the square root of Simpson's diversity index over productive rearrangements. TCRdb stores this immuneACCESS table with in-frame sequences only. Part of the clones is absent; in the studies checked, under half of the shortfall reflects unresolved V genes, and no reason is known for the rest. D and trimming come from the DNA, and the V and J calls and clone size come from that table. The table for this sample lists under 200,000 clones; 85% to 90% of them were counted only once. In total, the top ten clones hold approximately 5.5% of the sample.

What the study reported, not specific to this receptor: Clinical and demographic metadata were provided uncurated, with the amount varying by source and participant.

A remark on this clone: Which antigen it targets is not known. No clone much larger than this one lies a single base away; base qualities are absent.

Collaborating institutions collected whole blood in K2EDTA tubes following their own protocols. For TCRbeta analysis, collaborators shipped samples in one of three forms: frozen whole blood, isolated PBMCs, or DNA extracted from either of those sample types. V lost 3 bases and J lost 5 bases, and the count of bases not matched to a germline gene is 7. Based on the germline V gene, the CDR1 and CDR2 sequences are SGHDN and FVKESK. The CDR3 spans 16 residues, from the cysteine through the phenylalanine. Of all the DNA, just the CDR3 is kept, 48 bases in frame from base 1. This TCR was recovered from a man in his forties or fifties with active or convalescent COVID-19. The V and J segments used are TRBV14 and TRBJ2-5, with 12 bases aligning to TRBD2. The specimen was peripheral blood. For the CDR3, the sequence is CASSQTSGRGAETQYF. In nucleotide form, the sequence is TGTGCCAGCAGCCAGACTAGCGGGAGAGGTGCGGAGACCCAGTACTTC.